Each of the 8 T cell receptor beta chains below was sequenced from the same sample in a study of cytomegalovirus exposure and HLA in healthy donors. PCR amplification relied on 60 Vbeta primers (plus 13 Jbeta primers). Sequencing used immunoSEQ multiplex PCR; TCRdb keeps in-frame clones, though not all of them. This sample has fewer than 70,000 clones, with about 80% found just once. Material: PBMCs. These receptors all come from a woman aged 40 to 49 in good health and CMV-seronegative.

The rearrangement links TRBV4-3 to TRBJ2-1; 10 positions match TRBD2. V gave up 0 bases and J gave up 4 bases; unmatched junction bases: 6. The CDR3 runs to 17 residues. Looked up from germline, CDR1 is LGHNA and CDR2 is YSLEER. The CDR3 here is CASSQDRTSGKYNEQFF. Here the CDR3 DNA reads TGCGCCAGCAGCCAAGATAGGACTAGCGGTAAGTACAATGAGCAGTTCTTC.

This sequence joins TRBV5-6 and TRBJ1-1, with TRBD1 identical over 8 bases. Germline V CDR1 and CDR2: SGHDT, YYEEEE. Unmatched junction bases numbered 8, after V lost 4 bases and J lost 3 bases. The CDR3 is made up of 15 amino acids. CDR3 region: CASSVQGAWYTEAFF. The CDR3 nucleotides read TGTGCCAGCAGCGTTCAGGGGGCCTGGTACACTGAAGCTTTCTTT. The variable domain in full, completed from reference TRBV5-6 and TRBJ1-1, reads DAGVTQSPTHLIKTRGQQVTLRCSPKSGHDTVSWYQQALGQGPQFIFQYYEEEERQRGNFPDRFSGHQFPNYSSELNVNALLLGDSALYLCASSVQGAWYTEAFFGQGTRLTVV.

This clone was observed a single time. The chain uses TRBV6-5 and TRBJ2-1; TRBD2 matches at 9 bases. The CDR3 totals 15 residues. V shed 6 bases, J shed 5 bases, and the junction held 8 bases outside the gene matches. Germline V gene sequence: CDR1 MNHEY, CDR2 SVGAGI. The DNA of the CDR3 is TGTGCCAGCAGCCGGCTTCTAGCGGGAAACAATGAGCAGTTCTTC. Protein: CASSRLLAGNNEQFF.

This clone was detected a few times. The chain uses TRBV29-1 and TRBJ2-1; 8 bases agree with TRBD2. CDR3 length: 13 residues. The junction had 7 bases not matched to a gene; V was cut back by 4 bases and J by 8 bases. The germline V gene encodes CDR1 SQVTM and CDR2 ANQGSEA. The CDR3 loop reads CSVVGTSVYEQFF. CDR3 nucleotide sequence: TGCAGCGTTGTAGGGACTAGTGTCTATGAGCAGTTCTTC.

The gene calls are TRBV15 and TRBJ1-5, with D possibly TRBD1 on 6 matching bases. Per the germline V gene, CDR1 is LNHNV and CDR2 is YYDKDF (reference sequence). This CDR3 is built from 14 residues. V lost 4 bases to trimming and J lost 7 bases, with 14 bases between them. The DNA for the CDR3 is TGTGCCACCAGCACTTCACCCACAGGGCAGCCCCAGCATTTT. Protein sequence: CATSTSPTGQPQHF.

The CDR3 protein is CASSTGPGQGLLYEQYF. The DNA of the CDR3 is TGTGCCAGCAGCACAGGACCGGGACAGGGCCTCCTCTACGAGCAGTACTTC. The rearrangement joins TRBV27 to TRBJ2-7; 9 bases map to TRBD1. The CDR3 has 17 residues. The germline V gene encodes CDR1 MNHEY and CDR2 SMNVEV (reference sequence). With 6 bases clipped from V and 3 bases from J, the junction kept 15 bases outside the gene matches.

The CDR3 reads CASSGGGTSGIYNEQFF. Written as DNA, the CDR3 is TGCGCCAGCAGCGGGGGGGGGACTAGCGGGATCTACAATGAGCAGTTCTTC. The chain is built from TRBV5-1 and TRBJ2-1; 13 bases align to TRBD2. Germline CDR1 reads SGHRS; CDR2 reads YFSETQ. This CDR3 has 17 residues. The ends lost 4 bases at V and 3 bases at J; junction bases unmatched: 7.

This clone has only one observation. The rearrangement links TRBV23-1 to TRBJ2-5; D perhaps matches TRBD1 (6 bases). TRBV23-1 is recorded as an ORF, its role being uncertain. The CDR3 covers 17 residues. V lost 4 bases to trimming and J lost 4 bases, with 22 bases between them. The CDR3 DNA follows: TGCGCCAGCAGTCCCCTAACCCAGACAGGCGACGCAGAGACCCAGTACTTC. This codes for CASSPLTQTGDAETQYF.